This T cell receptor (beta chain) derives from a study of blood T cell repertoires in COVID-19. The CDR3 sequence is 16 residues long. V lost 4 bases and J 7 bases, leaving 19 bases between the germline ends. From germline, CDR1 is LGHDT and CDR2 YNNKEL (reference sequence). Here immunoSEQ multiplex PCR was the method, and the copy in TCRdb shows in-frame clones only, minus some. This table holds some 350,000 clones, 83% found once. The clonotype originates from a man younger than 45 with active or convalescent COVID-19. Sequencing was carried out using peripheral blood. This chain uses TRBV3-1 (or the pseudogene TRBV3-2) with TRBJ1-4; no definite D call. CDR3 bases: TGTGCCAGCAGCCCCTCTGATCCCCTGCCCGGTGAAAAACTGTTTTTT. Amino acids: CASSPSDPLPGEKLFF.